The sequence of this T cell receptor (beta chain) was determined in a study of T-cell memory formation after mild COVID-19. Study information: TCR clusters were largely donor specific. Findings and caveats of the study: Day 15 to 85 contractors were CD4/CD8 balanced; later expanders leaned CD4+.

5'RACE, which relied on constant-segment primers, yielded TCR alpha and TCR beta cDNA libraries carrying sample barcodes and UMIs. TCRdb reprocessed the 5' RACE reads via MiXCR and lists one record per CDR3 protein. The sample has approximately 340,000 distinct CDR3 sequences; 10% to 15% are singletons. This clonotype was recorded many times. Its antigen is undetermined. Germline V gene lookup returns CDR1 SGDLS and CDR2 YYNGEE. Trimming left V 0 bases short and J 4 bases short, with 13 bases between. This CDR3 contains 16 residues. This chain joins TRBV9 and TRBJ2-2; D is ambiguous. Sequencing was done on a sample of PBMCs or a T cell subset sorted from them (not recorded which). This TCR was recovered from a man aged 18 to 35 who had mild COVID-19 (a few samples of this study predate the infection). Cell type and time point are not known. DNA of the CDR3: TGTGCCAGCAGCGTAGTAGATGGGCGCGGCACCGGGGAGCTGTTTTTT. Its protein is CASSVVDGRGTGELFF.